One and the same sample provided the 10 T cell receptor beta chains below, sequenced in a study of siplizumab effects on memory and regulatory T cells. TCRdb keeps only in-frame clones here, not all; method: immunoSEQ multiplex PCR. The table shows over 90,000 clones, with about 93% occurring only once. Sequences were obtained from CD4+ T cells sorted from blood. These receptors originate from a human donor in good health.

The genes are TRBV19 and TRBJ1-2; D gene unclear. Germline loops: CDR1 LNHDA, CDR2 SQIVND (reference sequence). This CDR3 is built from 16 residues. Trimming stripped 4 bases from V and 0 bases from J, with 15 bases between. The CDR3 DNA reads TGTGCCAGTAGTAATAAGAGGTGGATCGCTAACTATGGCTACACCTTC. Protein sequence: CASSNKRWIANYGYTF.

The CDR3 sequence: CASSVTGDGNIQYF. In DNA, the CDR3 is TGTGCCAGTAGTGTAACGGGAGATGGAAACATTCAGTACTTC. This chain connects TRBV19 to TRBJ2-4; TRBD2 might be the D (6 bases). The CDR3 consists of 14 residues. CDR1 and CDR2 from the germline V gene are LNHDA and SQIVND (reference sequence). V lost 5 bases, J lost 6 bases, and 14 bases lay in between.

The chain recombines TRBV5-1 with TRBJ2-3; D perhaps matches TRBD2 (6 bases). Trimming removed 5 bases from V and 9 bases from J, with 28 bases in between. This CDR3 has 17 amino acids. The germline gives CDR1 SGHRS, CDR2 YFSETQ. CDR3 protein: CASRALPGTPWGGTQYF. CDR3 nucleotides: TGCGCCAGCAGAGCTTTGCCCGGAACTCCCTGGGGAGGAACGCAGTATTTT.

The V gene is TRBV23-1, the J gene TRBJ2-3; D gene uncertain. TRBV23-1 is filed as an ORF, its function uncertain. The germline V and J ends were trimmed by 4 bases and 3 bases, with 2 bases remaining between them. The CDR3 is made up of 11 amino acids. CDR3: CASSPTDTQYF. CDR3 nucleotide sequence: TGCGCCAGCAGTCCGACAGATACGCAGTATTTT.

The rearrangement uses TRBV5-1 and TRBJ1-1; D perhaps matches TRBD1 (5 bases). Germline CDR1 reads SGHRS; CDR2 reads YFSETQ. V lost 0 bases and J 4 bases, leaving 22 bases between the germline ends. The CDR3 extends over 18 amino acids. The CDR3: CASSLVYFTEGFGTEAFF. The CDR3 DNA reads as TGCGCCAGCAGCTTGGTGTACTTTACCGAGGGGTTTGGCACTGAAGCTTTCTTT.

The J gene is TRBJ1-1, the V gene TRBV7-6; D uncertain. The germline CDR1 and CDR2 sequences are SGHVS and FNYEAQ. This CDR3 spans 15 amino acids. Deletions cut 2 bases from V and 1 base from J, with 11 bases between. The CDR3 sequence: CASSLRNSPNTEAFF. The CDR3, as DNA: TGTGCCAGCAGCTTAAGGAATTCGCCGAACACTGAAGCTTTCTTT.

V is TRBV19 and J is TRBJ1-3; D ambiguous. Deletions cut 10 bases from V and 0 bases from J, with 13 bases between. The CDR3 has 14 amino acids. Germline V gives CDR1 LNHDA, CDR2 SQIVND (reference sequence). For the CDR3, the DNA is TGTGCCACGAAAAACCCGAGCTCTGGAAACACCATATATTTT. Encoded protein: CATKNPSSGNTIYF.

This chain links TRBV20-1 with TRBJ1-5, with a possible D match to TRBD1 (5 bases). Trimming left V 5 bases short and J 9 bases short, with 11 bases between. The CDR3 runs to 11 residues. Germline CDR1 DFQATT, CDR2 SNEGSKA (reference sequence). Here the CDR3 DNA reads TGCAGTGCTCAGCAGGGATGGCCCCAGCATTTT. Translating gives CSAQQGWPQHF.

The chain joins TRBV4-1 to TRBJ2-1, with 15 positions matching TRBD2. V lost 6 bases to trimming and J lost 7 bases; unmatched junction nucleotides: 10. The CDR3 loop spans 17 amino acids. Germline values: CDR1 MGHRA, CDR2 YSYEKL. The CDR3 coding sequence is TGCGCCAGCAGACGGACTAGCGGGAGGGCCTTTGATAATGAGCAGTTCTTC. Translating it yields CASRRTSGRAFDNEQFF.

This chain connects TRBV11-2 to TRBJ2-7; no reliable D call. The germline V gene has CDR1 SGHAT and CDR2 FQNNGV. This CDR3 is built from 16 residues. V lost 5 bases to trimming and J lost 0 bases, with 17 bases between them. CDR3 in DNA: TGTGCCAGCAGCACGATGACACGCCCAAACTCCTACGAGCAGTACTTC. This codes for CASSTMTRPNSYEQYF.